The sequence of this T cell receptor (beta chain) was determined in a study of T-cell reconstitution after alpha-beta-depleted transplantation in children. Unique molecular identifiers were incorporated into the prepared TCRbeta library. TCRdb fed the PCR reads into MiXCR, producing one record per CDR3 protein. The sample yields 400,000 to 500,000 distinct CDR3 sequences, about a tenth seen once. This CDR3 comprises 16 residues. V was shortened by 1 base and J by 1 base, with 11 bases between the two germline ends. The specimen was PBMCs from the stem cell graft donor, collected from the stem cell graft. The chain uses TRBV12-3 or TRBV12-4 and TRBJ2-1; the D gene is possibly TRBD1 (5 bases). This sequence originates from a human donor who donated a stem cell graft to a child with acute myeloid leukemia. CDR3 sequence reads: CASSLGVAGSYNEQFF. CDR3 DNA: TGTGCCAGCAGTTTAGGAGTGGCAGGGTCCTACAATGAGCAGTTCTTC.